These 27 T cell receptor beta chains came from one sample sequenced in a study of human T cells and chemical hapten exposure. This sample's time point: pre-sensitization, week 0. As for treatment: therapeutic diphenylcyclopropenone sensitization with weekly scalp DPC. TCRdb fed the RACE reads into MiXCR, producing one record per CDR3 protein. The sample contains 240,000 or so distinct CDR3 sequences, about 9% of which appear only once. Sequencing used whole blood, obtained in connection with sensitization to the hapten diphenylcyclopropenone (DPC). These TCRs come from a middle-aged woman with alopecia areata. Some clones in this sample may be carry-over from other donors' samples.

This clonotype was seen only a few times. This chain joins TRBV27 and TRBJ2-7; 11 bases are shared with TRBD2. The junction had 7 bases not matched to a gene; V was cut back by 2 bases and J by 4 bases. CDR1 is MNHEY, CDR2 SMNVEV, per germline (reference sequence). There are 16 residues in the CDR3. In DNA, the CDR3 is TGTGCCAGCAGTTTAGAGCTTAGCGGGAGGGGGTACGAGCAGTACTTC. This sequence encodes CASSLELSGRGYEQYF.

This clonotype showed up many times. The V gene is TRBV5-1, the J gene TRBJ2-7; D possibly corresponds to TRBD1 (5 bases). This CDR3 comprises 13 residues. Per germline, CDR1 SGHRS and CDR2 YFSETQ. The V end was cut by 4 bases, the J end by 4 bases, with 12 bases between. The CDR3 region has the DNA TGCGCCAGCAGCCAACGCGCAGGGTACGAGCAGTACTTC. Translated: CASSQRAGYEQYF.

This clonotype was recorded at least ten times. The DNA for the CDR3 is TGCAGCGTTGAAGTGCTTACTAGCGGTGTCACCGGGGAGCTGTTTTTT. Its translation is CSVEVLTSGVTGELFF. The rearrangement links TRBV29-1 to TRBJ2-2, with 8 bases lining up with TRBD2. J lost 4 bases, V lost 1 base, and 8 bases had no gene match. This CDR3 has 16 amino acids. Germline CDR1 is SQVTM and CDR2 is ANQGSEA.

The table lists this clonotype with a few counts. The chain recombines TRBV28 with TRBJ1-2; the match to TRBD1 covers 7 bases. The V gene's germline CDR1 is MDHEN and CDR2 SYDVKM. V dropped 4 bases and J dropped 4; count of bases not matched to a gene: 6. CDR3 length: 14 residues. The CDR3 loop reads CASSSEDRPYGYTF. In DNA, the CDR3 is TGTGCCAGCAGTTCCGAGGACAGGCCCTATGGCTACACCTTC.

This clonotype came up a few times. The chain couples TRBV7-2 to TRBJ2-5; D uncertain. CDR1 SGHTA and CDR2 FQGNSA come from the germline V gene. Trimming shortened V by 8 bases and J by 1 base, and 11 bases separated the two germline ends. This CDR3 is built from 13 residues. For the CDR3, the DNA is TGTGCCAGCGTAAGGTCGACCCAAGAGACCCAGTACTTC. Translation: CASVRSTQETQYF.

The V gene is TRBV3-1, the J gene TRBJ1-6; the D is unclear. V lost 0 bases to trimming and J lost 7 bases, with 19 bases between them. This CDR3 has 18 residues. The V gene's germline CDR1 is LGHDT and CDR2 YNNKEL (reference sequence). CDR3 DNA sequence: TGTGCCAGCAGCCAAGACCCTCTTGATGGCCCAAACAATTCACCCCTCCACTTT. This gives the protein CASSQDPLDGPNNSPLHF.

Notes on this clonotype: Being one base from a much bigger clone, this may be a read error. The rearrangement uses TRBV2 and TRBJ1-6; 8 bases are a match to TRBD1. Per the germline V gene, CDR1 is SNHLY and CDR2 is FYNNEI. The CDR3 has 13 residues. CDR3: CAGGQDINSHLHF. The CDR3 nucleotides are TGTGCCGGGGGACAGGATATTAATTCACACCTCCACTTT.

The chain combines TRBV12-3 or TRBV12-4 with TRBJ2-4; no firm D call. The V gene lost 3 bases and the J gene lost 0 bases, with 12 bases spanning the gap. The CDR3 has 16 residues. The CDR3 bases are TGTGCCAGCAGTTTCGAGAGTGGGCTAGCCAAAAACATTCAGTACTTC. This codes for CASSFESGLAKNIQYF.

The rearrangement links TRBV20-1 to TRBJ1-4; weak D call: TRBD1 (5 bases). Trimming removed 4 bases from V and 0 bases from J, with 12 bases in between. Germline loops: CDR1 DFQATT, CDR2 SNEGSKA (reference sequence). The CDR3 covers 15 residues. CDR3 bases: TGCAGTGCTATGGGGGGAGGGACAACTAATGAAAAACTGTTTTTT. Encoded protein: CSAMGGGTTNEKLFF.

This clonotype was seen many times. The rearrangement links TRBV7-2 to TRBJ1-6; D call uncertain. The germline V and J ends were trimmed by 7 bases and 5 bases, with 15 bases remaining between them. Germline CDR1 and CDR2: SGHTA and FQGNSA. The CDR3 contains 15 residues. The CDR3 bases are TGTGCCAGCACTGGAGGACGGGCCCATAATTCACCCCTCCACTTT. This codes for CASTGGRAHNSPLHF.

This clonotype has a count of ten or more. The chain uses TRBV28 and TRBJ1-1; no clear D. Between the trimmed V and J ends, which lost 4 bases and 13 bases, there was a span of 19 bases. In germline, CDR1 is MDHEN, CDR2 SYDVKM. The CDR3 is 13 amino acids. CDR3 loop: CASSSFVGTMDFF. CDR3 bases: TGTGCCAGCAGTTCTTTTGTTGGCACCATGGATTTCTTT.

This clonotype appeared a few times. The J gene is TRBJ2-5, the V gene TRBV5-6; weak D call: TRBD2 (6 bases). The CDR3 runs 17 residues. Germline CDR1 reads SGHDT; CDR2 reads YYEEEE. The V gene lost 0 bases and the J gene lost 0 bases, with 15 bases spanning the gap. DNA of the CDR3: TGTGCCAGCAGCTTGGCCCATGAAGGGAGGTACCAAGAGACCCAGTACTTC. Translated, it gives CASSLAHEGRYQETQYF.

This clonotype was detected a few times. The DNA for the CDR3 is TGTGCCAGCAGTTTCCGGGACAGAGCAAAACTGTTTTTT. Its protein is CASSFRDRAKLFF. The chain employs TRBV27 and TRBJ1-4; the match to TRBD1 covers 7 bases. Germline values: CDR1 MNHEY, CDR2 SMNVEV (reference sequence). The ends lost 3 bases at V and 10 bases at J; junction bases unmatched: 5. The CDR3 length is 13 residues.

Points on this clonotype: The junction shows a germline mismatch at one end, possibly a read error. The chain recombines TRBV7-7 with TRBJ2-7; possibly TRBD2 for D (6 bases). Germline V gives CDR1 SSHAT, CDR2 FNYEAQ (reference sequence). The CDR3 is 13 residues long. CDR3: CASSPGLPNEQYF. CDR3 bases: TGTGCTAGCAGCCCGGGACTCCCAAACGAGCAGTACTTC.

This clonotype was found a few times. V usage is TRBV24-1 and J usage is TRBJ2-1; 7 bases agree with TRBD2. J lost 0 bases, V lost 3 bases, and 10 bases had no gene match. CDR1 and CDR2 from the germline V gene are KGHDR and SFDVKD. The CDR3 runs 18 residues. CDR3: CATSDRSVLASSYNEQFF. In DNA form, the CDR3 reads TGTGCCACCAGTGATCGGAGTGTACTAGCGAGCTCCTACAATGAGCAGTTCTTC.

The CDR3 DNA reads TGTGCCAGCAGTTTCTTTACAGGACTCAATCAGCCCCAGCATTTT. This translates into CASSFFTGLNQPQHF. The chain couples TRBV12-3 or TRBV12-4 to TRBJ1-5; perhaps TRBD1 as D (5 bases). V lost 3 bases and J lost 3, with 12 bases in between. This CDR3 has 15 residues.

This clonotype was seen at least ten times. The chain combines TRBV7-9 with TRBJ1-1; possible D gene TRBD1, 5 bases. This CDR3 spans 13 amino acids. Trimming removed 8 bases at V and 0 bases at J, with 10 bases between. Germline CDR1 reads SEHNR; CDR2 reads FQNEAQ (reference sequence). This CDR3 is CASRDGVNTEAFF. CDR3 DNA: TGTGCCAGCCGGGACGGGGTGAACACTGAAGCTTTCTTT.

The CDR3 coding sequence is TGTGCCAGCAGTTTATTCCCGAACACTGAAGCTTTCTTT. Its translation: CASSLFPNTEAFF. The V gene is TRBV12-3 or TRBV12-4, the J gene TRBJ1-1; no firm D call. Trimming removed 2 bases at V and 1 base at J, with 5 bases between. The CDR3 sequence is 13 residues long.

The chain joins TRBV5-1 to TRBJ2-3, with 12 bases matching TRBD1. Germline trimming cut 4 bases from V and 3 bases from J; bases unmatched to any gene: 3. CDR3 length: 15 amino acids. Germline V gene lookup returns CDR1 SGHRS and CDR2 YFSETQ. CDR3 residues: CASSGGQGATDTQYF. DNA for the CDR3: TGCGCCAGCAGCGGGGGACAGGGGGCGACAGATACGCAGTATTTT.

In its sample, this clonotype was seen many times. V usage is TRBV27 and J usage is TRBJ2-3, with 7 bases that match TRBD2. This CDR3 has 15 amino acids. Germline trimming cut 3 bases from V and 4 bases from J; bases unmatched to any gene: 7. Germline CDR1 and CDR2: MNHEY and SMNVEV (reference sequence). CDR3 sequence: CASSFYGGSSDTQYF. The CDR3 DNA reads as TGTGCCAGCAGTTTTTATGGCGGGAGTTCAGATACGCAGTATTTT.

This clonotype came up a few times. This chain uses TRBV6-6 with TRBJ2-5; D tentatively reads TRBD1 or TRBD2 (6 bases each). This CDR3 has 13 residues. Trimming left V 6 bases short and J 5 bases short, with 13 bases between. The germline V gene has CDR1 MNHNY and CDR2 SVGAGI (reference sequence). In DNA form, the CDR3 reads TGTGCCAGCAGCTGGAGGGGGTCGGAGACCCAGTACTTC. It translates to CASSWRGSETQYF.

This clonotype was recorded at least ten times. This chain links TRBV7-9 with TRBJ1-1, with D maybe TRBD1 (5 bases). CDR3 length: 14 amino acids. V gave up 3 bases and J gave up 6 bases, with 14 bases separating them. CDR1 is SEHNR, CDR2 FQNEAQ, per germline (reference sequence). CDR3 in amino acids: CASSFNQGRAEAFF. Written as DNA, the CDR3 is TGTGCCAGCAGCTTCAATCAGGGACGCGCTGAAGCTTTCTTT.

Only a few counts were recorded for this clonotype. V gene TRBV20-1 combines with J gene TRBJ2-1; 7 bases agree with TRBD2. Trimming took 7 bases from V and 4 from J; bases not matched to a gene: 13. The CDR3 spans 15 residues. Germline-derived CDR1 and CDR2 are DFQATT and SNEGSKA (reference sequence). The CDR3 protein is CSVMAGATHYNEQFF. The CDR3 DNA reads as TGCAGTGTGATGGCGGGAGCTACCCATTACAATGAGCAGTTCTTC.

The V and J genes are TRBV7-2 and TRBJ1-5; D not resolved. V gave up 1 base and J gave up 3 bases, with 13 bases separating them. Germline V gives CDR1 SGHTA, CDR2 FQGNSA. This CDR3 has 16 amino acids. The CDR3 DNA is TGTGCCAGCAGCTTAGTAGGGAGGACTCCCAATCAGCCCCAGCATTTT. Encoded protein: CASSLVGRTPNQPQHF.

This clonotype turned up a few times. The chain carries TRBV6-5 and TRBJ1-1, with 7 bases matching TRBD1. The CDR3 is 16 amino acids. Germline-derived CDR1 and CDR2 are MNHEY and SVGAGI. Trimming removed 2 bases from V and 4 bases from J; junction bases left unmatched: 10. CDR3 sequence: CASSYRTGAGRTEAFF. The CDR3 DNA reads TGTGCCAGCAGTTACCGCACAGGGGCGGGACGCACTGAAGCTTTCTTT.

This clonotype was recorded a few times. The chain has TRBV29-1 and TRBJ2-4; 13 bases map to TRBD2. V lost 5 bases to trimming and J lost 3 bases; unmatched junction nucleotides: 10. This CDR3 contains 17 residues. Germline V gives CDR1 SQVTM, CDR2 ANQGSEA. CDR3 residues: CSVLGLAGEVVKNIQYF. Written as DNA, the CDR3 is TGCAGCGTTCTCGGACTAGCGGGAGAGGTTGTCAAAAACATTCAGTACTTC.

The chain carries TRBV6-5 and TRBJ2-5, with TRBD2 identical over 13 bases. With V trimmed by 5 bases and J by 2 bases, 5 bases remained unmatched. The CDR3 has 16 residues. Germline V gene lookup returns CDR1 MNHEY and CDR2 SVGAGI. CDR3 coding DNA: TGTGCCAGCAGTCAACTAGCGGGAGGGTTACAAGAGACCCAGTACTTC. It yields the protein CASSQLAGGLQETQYF.